Listed here are 14 T cell receptor beta chains from one sample, sequenced in a study of beta chain features in type 1 diabetes. Every isolated RNA sample was fully reverse transcribed, so sequencing captured expressed TCRB transcripts. Generated by immunoSEQ multiplex PCR, the TCRdb table keeps only in-frame clones and is missing some. Of about 230,000 clones detected, over 8.5% appear once; the ten largest clones hold under 0.035%. The sample consisted of naive CD4+ T cells from blood. The origin of the receptors is a woman aged 18-29 years in good health.

The J gene is TRBJ2-1, the V gene TRBV5-5, with 8 bases aligning to TRBD2. CDR1 SGHKS and CDR2 YYEKEE come from the germline V gene (reference sequence). The CDR3 has 16 amino acids. V shed 1 base, J shed 8 bases, and the junction held 11 bases outside the gene matches. The CDR3 here is CASSLLAGLGPHEQFF. The CDR3 DNA is TGTGCCAGCAGCTTGCTAGCGGGTTTAGGGCCCCATGAGCAGTTCTTC.

The CDR3 region is CASSFMVLAGGRGTDTQYF. CDR3 coding DNA: TGTGCCAGCAGTTTTATGGTGCTAGCGGGAGGCCGAGGCACAGATACGCAGTATTTT. The chain carries TRBV27 and TRBJ2-3; 11 bases map to TRBD2. The germline V gene has CDR1 MNHEY and CDR2 SMNVEV (reference sequence). V shed 3 bases and J 1 base; nucleotides not matched to a gene: 12. CDR3 length equals 19 residues.

Only a few counts were recorded for this clone. This chain connects TRBV10-3 to TRBJ2-7; no firm D call. CDR3 length: 14 amino acids. Trimming took off 0 bases at V and 6 bases at J, with 12 bases between the two ends. Germline loops: CDR1 ENHRY, CDR2 SYGVKD. This CDR3 reads CAISESPVPGEQYF. CDR3 nucleotides: TGTGCCATCAGTGAGTCGCCGGTCCCGGGCGAGCAGTACTTC.

V usage is TRBV30 and J usage is TRBJ2-2; 9 bases match TRBD1. Germline V gene data show CDR1 as GTSNPN and CDR2 as SVGIG (reference sequence). This CDR3 has 15 residues. V lost 2 bases, J lost 6 bases, and 7 bases stayed unmatched. CDR3 sequence (DNA): TGTGCCTGGAGTCGTATACAGGGGGCAGCCGGGGAGCTGTTTTTT. Protein product: CAWSRIQGAAGELFF. Supplemented by reference TRBV30 and TRBJ2-2, the full variable domain reads SQTIHQWPATLVQPVGSPLSLECTVEGTSNPNLYWYRQAAGRGLQLLFYSVGIGQISSEVPQNLSASRPQDRQFILSSKKLLLSDSGFYLCAWSRIQGAAGELFFGEGSRLTVL.

In this sample, this clone turned up a few times. This rearrangement joins TRBV5-1 to TRBJ2-1; no reliable D call. Trimming took off 4 bases at V and 0 bases at J, with 14 bases between the two ends. The CDR3 totals 16 residues. Germline CDR1 and CDR2: SGHRS and YFSETQ. The CDR3 spells CASSLGPRSSYNEQFF. CDR3 DNA: TGCGCCAGCAGCCTGGGTCCCAGAAGCTCCTACAATGAGCAGTTCTTC.

The chain carries TRBV14 and TRBJ2-7, with unresolved D. Germline V gene data show CDR1 as SGHDN and CDR2 as FVKESK. V shed 1 base and J shed 0 bases, with 7 bases lying between them. This CDR3 is built from 14 residues. CDR3 sequence reads: CASSQADISYEQYF. CDR3 sequence (DNA): TGTGCCAGCAGCCAAGCAGATATCTCCTACGAGCAGTACTTC.

The rearrangement joins TRBV2 to TRBJ1-6; D gene ambiguous. The CDR3 extends over 13 amino acids. The V end lost 3 bases, the J end lost 13 bases, and 13 bases lay between the germline ends. Germline values: CDR1 SNHLY, CDR2 FYNNEI. The CDR3 protein is CASSEGRDLPLHF. The DNA of the CDR3 is TGTGCCAGCAGTGAGGGTCGGGATCTCCCCCTCCACTTT.

This chain connects TRBV6-6 to TRBJ2-7; a possible D gene is TRBD1 (5 bases). Trimming cost V 8 bases and J 4 bases, with 12 bases left between them. Germline V lookup: CDR1 MNHNY, CDR2 SVGAGI (reference sequence). The length of the CDR3 is 12 residues. The CDR3 DNA follows: TGTGCCAGCTGGGGCAGAAGTTACGAGCAGTACTTC. It translates to CASWGRSYEQYF.

The genes are TRBV9 and TRBJ1-1; unclear D gene. This CDR3 has 15 residues. Trimming removed 0 bases from V and 0 bases from J, with 9 bases in between. CDR1 is SGDLS and CDR2 is YYNGEE in the germline V gene. The CDR3 protein is CASSVAPGLNTEAFF. For the CDR3, the DNA is TGTGCCAGCAGCGTAGCCCCGGGGTTGAACACTGAAGCTTTCTTT.

This clone was counted only a few times. The chain combines TRBV30 with TRBJ2-1; 8 bases are shared with TRBD2. Germline trimming cut 7 bases from V and 6 bases from J; bases unmatched to any gene: 14. The germline V gene has CDR1 GTSNPN and CDR2 SVGIG (reference sequence). CDR3 length: 15 residues. For the CDR3, the DNA is TGTGCCTCCAAAACTATACTAGCGGTCAGCAATGAGCAGTTCTTC. Translating gives CASKTILAVSNEQFF.

This rearrangement joins TRBV9 to TRBJ2-1; 9 nucleotides agree with TRBD1. V lost 2 bases to trimming and J lost 6 bases; unmatched junction nucleotides: 6. Germline values: CDR1 SGDLS, CDR2 YYNGEE. The CDR3 is 15 amino acids. The CDR3 region is CASSVRDRVFNEQFF. CDR3 nucleotide sequence: TGTGCCAGCAGCGTCCGGGACAGGGTCTTCAATGAGCAGTTCTTC.

The chain couples TRBV30 to TRBJ2-1; 12 bases map to TRBD2. V shed 6 bases, J shed 6 bases, and the junction held 3 bases outside the gene matches. Germline values: CDR1 GTSNPN, CDR2 SVGIG (reference sequence). This CDR3 region has 13 residues. CDR3 bases: TGTGCCTGTGGACTAGCGGGATTCAATGAGCAGTTCTTC. As protein: CACGLAGFNEQFF.

There are a few counts of this clone. The chain combines TRBV19 with TRBJ2-1; the D gene is possibly TRBD2 (6 bases). The CDR3 is 16 amino acids. V was cut by 4 bases and J by 7 bases, with 20 bases left in between. The germline CDR1 and CDR2 sequences are LNHDA and SQIVND (reference sequence). The CDR3 DNA reads as TGTGCCAGTAGTACGAGACTAGTTCCTTTGAAGAATGAGCAGTTCTTC. Its translation is CASSTRLVPLKNEQFF.

This rearrangement joins TRBV5-4 to TRBJ2-1, with D perhaps TRBD1 (6 bases). Looked up from germline, CDR1 is SGHNT and CDR2 is YYREEE (reference sequence). V lost 4 bases and J 8 bases, leaving 19 bases between the germline ends. This CDR3 comprises 15 residues. The CDR3 loop is CASSTNREWSDEQFF. The CDR3 nucleotides read TGTGCCAGCAGCACGAACAGGGAATGGTCCGATGAGCAGTTCTTC.